Listed below are T cell receptor beta chains from one sample, sequenced in a study of T cells in Graves' hyperthyroidism and ophthalmopathy. Via MiXCR, TCRdb re-called the multiplex PCR reads, giving one row per CDR3 protein. Here the sample spans 650,000 to 850,000 distinct CDR3 sequences, around 19% being singletons. The specimen sequenced was blood. These receptors were collected from a woman in her 50s with Graves' hyperthyroidism that later progressed to Graves' ophthalmopathy. CDR3s include the opening cysteine and the closing phenylalanine or tryptophan. D genes are given only for firm matches. For some rows the clone size is stated as once, few or many, or as a class when expanded; others skip it.

TRBV6-1,many,TRBJ1-5,-,15,TGTGCCAGCAGTTCCTACGGACCGGGCAATCAGCCCCAGCATTTT,CASSSYGPGNQPQHF
TRBV5-4,-,TRBJ2-5,-,14,TGTGCCAGCAGCTTGGAACACCGCGGGGAGACCCAGTACTTC,CASSLEHRGETQYF
TRBV29-1,once,TRBJ1-2,TRBD1,15,TGCAGCGTTGAAGATGGTAAGGGGGCGAACTATGGCTACACCTTC,CSVEDGKGANYGYTF
TRBV3-1,few,TRBJ2-7,TRBD1,15,TGTGCCAGCAGCCAAGGACCAGGACAGGGCTACGAGCAGTACTTC,CASSQGPGQGYEQYF
TRBV4-1,many,TRBJ1-4,-,12,TGCGCCAGCAGCCAAGGTGGAGAAAAACTGTTTTTT,CASSQGGEKLFF
TRBV12-3/TRBV12-4,many,TRBJ2-5,-,12,TGTGCCAGCAGTCTCCGGTTCGAGACCCAGTACTTC,CASSLRFETQYF
TRBV11-2,-,TRBJ2-3,TRBD2,18,TGTGCCAGCAGCTTAGTGTTAATAGCGGGGGGGCTAGCAGATACGCAGTATTTT,CASSLVLIAGGLADTQYF
TRBV10-3,-,TRBJ2-6,-,14,TGTGCCATCAGTGGGGGTGCTGGGGCCAACGTCCTGACTTTC,CAISGGAGANVLTF
TRBV7-2,-,TRBJ1-2,-,14,TGTGCCAGCAGCTTAATCCGGGCTGAGGAGGGCTACACCTTC,CASSLIRAEEGYTF
TRBV5-1,many,TRBJ2-2,-,16,TGCGCCAGCAGCTTCGGCCAGGCCCCGAACACCGGGGAGCTGTTTTTT,CASSFGQAPNTGELFF
TRBV19,-,TRBJ2-3,TRBD2,15,TGTGCCAGTAGTGCCCTAGCGGGGGGGCGTGATACGCAGTATTTT,CASSALAGGRDTQYF
TRBV4-1,few,TRBJ1-4,-,14,TGCGCCAGCAGCCAGGCCGGGACACGAGAAAAACTGTTTTTT,CASSQAGTREKLFF
TRBV5-1,-,TRBJ1-1,-,14,TGCGCCAGCAGCCGAGACAGTCGAGGGACTGAAGCTTTCTTT,CASSRDSRGTEAFF
TRBV5-1,-,TRBJ2-7,TRBD1,14,TGCGCCAGCAGCCTGCGACAGGGGGCTAGCGAGCAGTACTTC,CASSLRQGASEQYF
TRBV6-1,few,TRBJ2-7,TRBD1,14,TGTGCCAGCAGTACGGGACAGGGGCTCGTGGAGCAGTACTTC,CASSTGQGLVEQYF
TRBV27,few,TRBJ1-1,-,15,TGTGCCAGCAGTTTAGGTAGGACAGCGAACACTGAAGCTTTCTTT,CASSLGRTANTEAFF
TRBV29-1,few,TRBJ2-7,-,13,TGCAGCGTTGCGCGCAGAGGCCAGTACGAGCAGTACTTC,CSVARRGQYEQYF
TRBV7-6,many,TRBJ1-2,-,15,TGTGCCAGCAGCTTAGTAAGCAGGCCCAGCTATGGCTACACCTTC,CASSLVSRPSYGYTF
TRBV6-1,-,TRBJ1-2,-,14,TGTGCCAGCAGAAGACAGGACCTAAGCTATGGCTACACCTTC,CASRRQDLSYGYTF
TRBV20-1,many,TRBJ2-7,-,11,TGCAGTGCTCGACAGGTCGGCGAGCAGTACTTC,CSARQVGEQYF
TRBV11-2,many,TRBJ1-1,-,13,TGTGCCAGCAGCTTCTTGGGGGACACTGAAGCTTTCTTT,CASSFLGDTEAFF
TRBV19,-,TRBJ1-4,TRBD1,16,TGTGCCAGTAGACCGACAGGGAGGGAAGATAATGAAAAACTGTTTTTT,CASRPTGREDNEKLFF
TRBV10-3,few,TRBJ1-1,-,18,TGTGCCATCAGTGAGTCCGCAATCAGGAAGGGTATGAACACTGAAGCTTTCTTT,CAISESAIRKGMNTEAFF
TRBV20-1,-,TRBJ1-5,-,19,TGCAGTGCTAGAGATCAGAGGTGGTTGGGACCATCTAGCAATCAGCCCCAGCATTTT,CSARDQRWLGPSSNQPQHF
TRBV15,few,TRBJ2-1,-,16,TGTGCCACCAGCAGACGGGGTCAGGGATATTACAATGAGCAGTTCTTC,CATSRRGQGYYNEQFF
TRBV29-1,few,TRBJ2-7,TRBD1,12,TGCAGCGTTGAACTACAGGGGCGCGAGCAGTACTTC,CSVELQGREQYF
TRBV11-3,many,TRBJ2-3,TRBD1,15,TGTGCCAGCAGCTCCAGGGGGCCTAGCACAGATACGCAGTATTTT,CASSSRGPSTDTQYF
TRBV3-1,few,TRBJ1-1,-,14,TGTGCCAGCAGTCGGCGCCGGACGAACACTGAAGCTTTCTTT,CASSRRRTNTEAFF
TRBV5-4,few,TRBJ2-1,-,16,TGTGCCAGCAGCTTGATGACCTCGAGCTCCTACAATGAGCAGTTCTTC,CASSLMTSSSYNEQFF
TRBV9,-,TRBJ2-5,TRBD2,15,TGTGCCAGCAGCGCGCGCGGGGGGGAGACGGAGACCCAGTACTTC,CASSARGGETETQYF
TRBV7-2,-,TRBJ2-7,-,14,TGTGCCAGCAGCTTAGTGTCTAGGGGCCACGAGCAGTACTTC,CASSLVSRGHEQYF
TRBV10-3,-,TRBJ1-6,-,14,TGTGCCATCAGTGAGGCAGGGGCCAAGTCACCCCTCCACTTT,CAISEAGAKSPLHF
TRBV12-3/TRBV12-4,many,TRBJ2-5,-,13,TGTGCCAGCAGTTTTCAGGAAGGGGCGACCCAGTACTTC,CASSFQEGATQYF
TRBV19,-,TRBJ2-2,-,13,TGTGCCAGTACTGGGGCGTGGGCCGGGGAGCTGTTTTTT,CASTGAWAGELFF
TRBV7-6,many,TRBJ2-3,-,12,TGTGCCAGCAGCCCACACACAGATACGCAGTATTTT,CASSPHTDTQYF
TRBV29-1,few,TRBJ1-2,TRBD1,14,TGCAGCGTGGGACAGGGCCAAGGGACGGATGGCTACACCTTC,CSVGQGQGTDGYTF
TRBV27,few,TRBJ1-5,-,15,TGTGCCAGCACCCCTCTGACAGGTCCCAATCAGCCCCAGCATTTT,CASTPLTGPNQPQHF
TRBV11-2,many,TRBJ2-7,-,15,TGTGCCAGCAGCTCGGGACTCCCGAGCTCCTACGAGCAGTACTTC,CASSSGLPSSYEQYF
TRBV20-1,-,TRBJ1-2,-,13,TGCAGTGCTAGAGATCCGAGAGACTATGGCTACACCTTC,CSARDPRDYGYTF
TRBV13,-,TRBJ2-4,TRBD1,17,TGTGCCAGCAGCTCACTACAGGGGATACTAGCCAAAAACATTCAGTACTTC,CASSSLQGILAKNIQYF